The 17 T cell receptor beta chains presented below share a single source sample, sequenced in a study of OX40 agonist ivuxolimab in advanced cancers. Profiled with immunoSEQ multiplex PCR; TCRdb holds only in-frame clones, not every one. The data hold tens of thousands of clones, with 70% to 90% observed a single time. Sequenced material: CD4+ or CD8+ T cells sorted from blood, taken in a trial of the OX40 agonist ivuxolimab. These receptors all come from an adult with an advanced solid tumor such as melanoma, head and neck, liver or kidney cancer.

This chain connects TRBV6-6 to TRBJ2-5; a possible D gene is TRBD2 (6 bases). Germline V gene sequence: CDR1 MNHNY, CDR2 SVGAGI (reference sequence). Trimming took off 2 bases at V and 10 bases at J, with 17 bases between the two ends. This CDR3 comprises 14 residues. Here the CDR3 DNA reads TGTGCCAGCAGTTACACCGGGGGAGCGGGTGACCAGTACTTC. Translating it yields CASSYTGGAGDQYF.

This clone has only a few counts. The chain joins TRBV7-8 to TRBJ2-1, with TRBD1 matching 7 bases. Unmatched junction bases numbered 8, after V lost 5 bases and J lost 4 bases. Germline V lookup: CDR1 SGHVS, CDR2 FQNEAQ. This CDR3 spans 15 amino acids. The CDR3 loop reads CASSISQGVYNEQFF. DNA of the CDR3: TGTGCCAGCAGCATAAGTCAGGGGGTATACAATGAGCAGTTCTTC.

This chain connects TRBV11-3 to TRBJ2-3; 9 positions agree with TRBD1. The CDR3 spans 15 residues. CDR1 SGHNT and CDR2 YENEEA come from the germline V gene. The trim removed 4 bases at V and 4 bases at J, leaving 6 bases unmatched. The CDR3 DNA is TGTGCCAGCAGCTCTACAGGGGGCGGTGCAGATACGCAGTATTTT. Translating it yields CASSSTGGGADTQYF.

This clone came up once. The genes are TRBV28 and TRBJ2-7, with 8 bases aligning to TRBD2. This CDR3 contains 15 residues. CDR1 and CDR2 from the germline V gene are MDHEN and SYDVKM. J was trimmed by 3 bases and V by 4 bases; bases with no gene match: 8. The CDR3 nucleotides read TGTGCCAGCAGTTCCCCGACTAGCGCCCACTACGAGCAGTACTTC. Translated: CASSSPTSAHYEQYF.

The V call is TRBV6-5, the J call TRBJ2-5; a weak D match, TRBD1 (5 bases). The CDR3 has 14 amino acids. Trimming pared 6 bases from V and 5 bases from J, leaving 16 bases between. Germline-derived CDR1 and CDR2 are MNHEY and SVGAGI. CDR3 nucleotide sequence: TGTGCCAGCAGGAGACCCACAGGATTGGAGACCCAGTACTTC. It yields the protein CASRRPTGLETQYF.

By sample share, this clone is medium-sized (0.01 to 0.1%). The chain links TRBV18 to TRBJ2-7; TRBD1 aligns across 7 bases. J was trimmed by 0 bases and V by 6 bases; bases with no gene match: 5. The CDR3 sequence is 14 residues long. Germline V gene data show CDR1 as KGHSH and CDR2 as LQKENI. The CDR3 DNA is TGTGCCAGCTCGCTGGACAGGAGCTCCTACGAGCAGTACTTC. Its protein is CASSLDRSSYEQYF.

This sequence joins TRBV29-1 and TRBJ1-2; 8 nucleotides agree with TRBD1. Germline lookup yields CDR1 SQVTM and CDR2 ANQGSEA. The CDR3 is 16 amino acids. V shed 0 bases, J shed 4 bases, and the junction held 10 bases outside the gene matches. The CDR3 coding sequence is TGCAGCGTTGAAGAGGGATTTAACAGGGGGTCCTATGGCTACACCTTC. Its protein product is CSVEEGFNRGSYGYTF.

The V call is TRBV29-1, the J call TRBJ2-2; the match to TRBD1 covers 7 bases. This CDR3 is built from 14 residues. Trimming cost V 4 bases and J 0 bases; bases outside gene matches: 2. Germline V gene data show CDR1 as SQVTM and CDR2 as ANQGSEA. The CDR3 coding sequence is TGCAGCGTTGGGGACAGACCGAACACCGGGGAGCTGTTTTTT. As protein: CSVGDRPNTGELFF.

The chain employs TRBV12-5 and TRBJ2-2; the D gene is possibly TRBD2 (6 bases). V lost 0 bases, J lost 0 bases, and 14 bases lay in between. The CDR3 length is 18 residues. Germline loops: CDR1 LGHNT, CDR2 FRNRAP. CDR3: CASGLVSWGVANTGELFF. The CDR3 DNA follows: TGTGCTAGTGGTTTGGTCAGTTGGGGGGTCGCGAACACCGGGGAGCTGTTTTTT.

The rearrangement links TRBV6-5 to TRBJ2-7, with D possibly matching TRBD2 (5 bases). This CDR3 comprises 16 residues. Looked up from germline, CDR1 is MNHEY and CDR2 is SVGAGI. V was shortened by 2 bases and J by 0 bases, with 14 bases between the two germline ends. CDR3 sequence reads: CASSYSPPGSSYEQYF. The CDR3 DNA reads as TGTGCCAGCAGTTACAGCCCCCCGGGGAGCTCCTACGAGCAGTACTTC.

V gene TRBV25-1 combines with J gene TRBJ2-5; 8 bases line up with TRBD1. The end of the DNA is better explained by TRBJ2-7, so the J call may be wrong. Germline loops: CDR1 MGHDK, CDR2 SYGVNS. CDR3 length: 13 residues. The chain's CDR3 is CASRGQASYEQYF. The DNA for the CDR3 is TGTGCCAGCCGGGGACAGGCGTCCTACGAGCAGTACTTC.

V gene TRBV18 combines with J gene TRBJ2-7, with D uncertain. This CDR3 region has 14 residues. Germline V gene lookup returns CDR1 KGHSH and CDR2 LQKENI. Trimming removed 2 bases from V and 2 bases from J, with 10 bases in between. The CDR3 is CASSPSEFTYEQYF. CDR3 bases: TGTGCCAGCTCACCATCAGAGTTCACCTACGAGCAGTACTTC.

The chain joins TRBV28 to TRBJ1-5, with D possibly being TRBD1 (5 bases). The CDR3 totals 16 residues. Germline assignment: CDR1 MDHEN and CDR2 SYDVKM. V lost 1 base, J lost 0 bases, and 10 bases lay in between. For the CDR3, the DNA is TGTGCCAGCAGTTTATTACGGGGGATTAGCAATCAGCCCCAGCATTTT. Translation gives CASSLLRGISNQPQHF.

To note about this clone: One junction end disagrees with the germline gene, perhaps due to a read error. The chain combines TRBV16 with TRBJ1-2; TRBD1 matches 8 bases. The CDR3 has 16 residues. CDR1 and CDR2 (germline): KGHSY, FQNENV. The CDR3 loop reads CASSESARDRNYGYTF. The CDR3 bases are TGTGCCAGCAGCGAATCCGCCCGGGACAGGAACTATGGCTACACCTTC.

The chain employs TRBV2 and TRBJ2-7; TRBD1 matches 7 bases. After removal of 0 bases from V and 5 bases from J, the junction contained 10 bases not matched to a gene. The CDR3 has 16 amino acids. CDR1 is SNHLY, CDR2 FYNNEI, per germline. CDR3 in DNA: TGTGCCAGCAGTGAAGCGCTTACAGGGACAGCCGACGAGCAGTACTTC. Amino acid sequence: CASSEALTGTADEQYF.

This chain joins TRBV7-8 and TRBJ1-1, with D possibly matching TRBD1 (6 bases). The V and J ends lost 1 base and 1 base respectively, with 10 bases between them. Germline V gene sequence: CDR1 SGHVS, CDR2 FQNEAQ. CDR3 length: 15 residues. The CDR3 sequence: CASSLGRGGNTEAFF. In DNA, the CDR3 is TGTGCCAGCAGCTTAGGAAGGGGGGGGAACACTGAAGCTTTCTTT.

This chain connects TRBV29-1 to TRBJ1-1; 7 nucleotides match TRBD1. Trimming removed 7 bases from V and 1 base from J; junction bases left unmatched: 6. CDR3 length: 13 residues. CDR1 and CDR2 (germline): SQVTM, ANQGSEA. The CDR3: CSAKTGTNTEAFF. DNA for the CDR3: TGCAGCGCCAAGACAGGGACGAACACTGAAGCTTTCTTT. The variable domain in full, with the rest retrieved from reference TRBV29-1 and TRBJ1-1, is SAVISQKPSRDICQRGTSLTIQCQVDSQVTMMFWYRQQPGQSLTLIATANQGSEATYESGFVIDKFPISRPNLTFSTLTVSNMSPEDSSIYLCSAKTGTNTEAFFGQGTRLTVV.